Listed below are T cell receptor beta chains from one sample, sequenced in a study of patients and donors after allogeneic stem cell transplantation. TCRdb ran MiXCR on the RT-PCR reads and lists one entry per CDR3 protein. The top ten hold 15% to 20% of the sample, which has 8,000 to 9,500 distinct CDR3 sequences, approximately 4% seen once. Sequencing was performed on blood, either unsorted or a sorted T cell fraction (not recorded which). The receptors originated from a human donor who was either an allogeneic HSCT recipient or a stem cell or donor lymphocyte infusion donor (not recorded which). It is not recorded whose cells these are; they may come from a transplant donor. CDR3s include the opening cysteine and the closing phenylalanine or tryptophan. Fields, in order: D gene, clone size, J gene, V gene, CDR3 protein, CDR3 DNA. A D gene is named only where the DNA matches it firmly. Not every row has a clone size; where given, it reads once, few, many or a size class.

. many TRBJ2-3 TRBV14 CASSQERQGGTDTQYF TGTGCCAGCAGCCAAGAACGCCAAGGAGGCACAGATACGCAGTATTTT
. many TRBJ2-1 TRBV3-1 CASSRDLFYNEQFF TGTGCCAGCAGCCGGGATCTATTTTACAATGAGCAGTTCTTC
. many TRBJ1-4 TRBV18 CASSPPNRLTNEKLFF TGTGCCAGCTCACCACCTAACAGATTAACTAATGAAAAACTGTTTTTT
TRBD2 medium-sized TRBJ2-7 TRBV15 CATSRDLTSPSSYEQYF TGTGCCACCAGCAGAGATCTGACTAGCCCGAGCTCCTACGAGCAGTACTTC
. many TRBJ1-5 TRBV10-3 CAITPGPYQPQHF TGTGCCATCACTCCGGGACCCTATCAGCCCCAGCATTTT
. medium-sized TRBJ1-1 TRBV10-3 CAISLSGGGNTEAFF TGTGCCATCAGCCTATCTGGGGGGGGGAACACTGAAGCTTTCTTT
. many TRBJ2-3 TRBV27 CASKGGQRGDTQYF TGTGCCAGCAAGGGGGGCCAGCGGGGAGATACGCAGTATTTT
. many TRBJ2-4 TRBV12-3/TRBV12-4 CASTTTLGSQYF TGTGCCAGTACAACAACATTGGGCTCTCAGTACTTC
. many TRBJ2-2 TRBV7-3 CASSSRGSGSDPMFF TGTGCCAGCAGCTCCCGAGGGTCGGGGTCCGACCCCATGTTTTTT
. many TRBJ2-7 TRBV28 CASSPMVSYEQYF TGTGCCAGCAGTCCCATGGTCTCCTACGAGCAGTACTTC
TRBD1 few TRBJ2-1 TRBV24-1 CATRPGQGRISDEQFF TGTGCCACCAGACCGGGACAGGGACGGATAAGCGATGAGCAGTTCTTC
. many TRBJ2-2 TRBV9 CASSVLGSVSGELFF TGTGCCAGCAGCGTTCTGGGGTCAGTGTCCGGGGAGCTGTTTTTT
TRBD1 many TRBJ2-5 TRBV15 CATSRDPGTGEETQYF TGTGCCACCAGCAGAGATCCCGGGACAGGGGAAGAGACCCAGTACTTC
TRBD1 many TRBJ2-6 TRBV9 CASSGRRDRSYSGANVLTF TGTGCCAGCAGCGGCCGCCGGGACAGGAGTTACTCTGGGGCCAACGTCCTGACTTTC
TRBD2 many TRBJ2-3 TRBV10-3 CAISVSGGLADTQYF TGTGCCATCAGTGTTTCAGGAGGACTAGCGGATACGCAGTATTTT
TRBD1 many TRBJ2-5 TRBV10-3 CAISAGTGETQYF TGTGCCATCAGCGCCGGGACAGGGGAGACCCAGTACTTC
TRBD1 many TRBJ1-2 TRBV10-3 CAISEGLTGNYGYTF TGTGCCATCAGTGAGGGCCTGACAGGGAACTATGGCTACACCTTC
TRBD1 many TRBJ2-1 TRBV10-3 CAISDTGGAFLGEQFF TGTGCCATCAGTGATACAGGGGGCGCTTTCTTGGGTGAGCAGTTCTTC
TRBD1 . TRBJ2-1 TRBV28 CASSRGQGKEFF TGTGCCAGCAGTAGGGGACAGGGCAAGGAGTTCTTC
. many TRBJ2-2 TRBV7-2 CASSLVQNTGELFF TGTGCCAGCAGCTTAGTACAGAACACCGGGGAGCTGTTTTTT
. medium-sized TRBJ1-6 TRBV10-3 CAISGTATELKNSPLHF TGTGCCATCAGTGGGACCGCGACAGAGCTAAAAAATTCACCCCTCCACTTT
. large TRBJ1-1 TRBV28 CASSSGAPGAFF TGTGCCAGCAGTTCCGGGGCACCAGGAGCTTTCTTT
TRBD2 few TRBJ2-1 TRBV6-2/TRBV6-3 CASSYSPASGKEDNEQFF TGTGCCAGCAGTTACTCCCCCGCTAGCGGAAAAGAGGACAATGAGCAGTTCTTC
. many TRBJ2-7 TRBV20-1 CSAIDRRGNYEQYF TGCAGTGCGATTGACCGAAGGGGTAACTACGAGCAGTACTTC
TRBD1 many TRBJ1-1 TRBV7-9 CASSLDWTGVSTEAFF TGTGCCAGCAGCTTGGATTGGACAGGGGTTAGCACTGAAGCTTTCTTT
TRBD1 many TRBJ2-7 TRBV24-1 CATSDFFRGKYEQYF TGTGCCACCAGTGATTTTTTCAGGGGGAAATACGAGCAGTACTTC
TRBD1 . TRBJ1-3 TRBV7-9 CASSPGQAHLGNTVYF TGTGCCAGCAGTCCTGGACAGGCCCATCTGGGGAACACCGTATATTTT
TRBD1 medium-sized TRBJ1-2 TRBV20-1 CSARDPTGRRHGYTF TGCAGTGCTAGAGACCCGACAGGGCGTAGGCATGGCTACACCTTC
TRBD2 many TRBJ2-3 TRBV7-9 CASSLELAGADTQYF TGTGCCAGCAGCTTAGAGCTAGCGGGGGCAGATACGCAGTATTTT
TRBD1 many TRBJ1-2 TRBV2 CASSRQGDYGYTF TGTGCCAGCAGTAGACAGGGGGACTATGGCTACACCTTC
. many TRBJ2-7 TRBV28 CASSFHRAGDYEQYF TGTGCCAGCAGTTTCCACAGGGCGGGTGACTACGAGCAGTACTTC
. many TRBJ2-1 TRBV28 CASSSGPYSYNEQFF TGTGCCAGCAGTTCGGGACCCTACTCCTACAATGAGCAGTTCTTC
TRBD1 many TRBJ1-1 TRBV12-3/TRBV12-4 CASSFGTGRTEAFF TGTGCCAGCAGTTTCGGGACAGGGAGGACTGAAGCTTTCTTT
TRBD1 medium-sized TRBJ1-5 TRBV29-1 CSVGGQSNQPQHF TGCAGCGTTGGGGGACAGTCCAATCAGCCCCAGCATTTT
. many TRBJ2-7 TRBV29-1 CSTRTSASYEQYF TGCAGCACCCGGACAAGTGCGTCCTACGAGCAGTACTTC
. many TRBJ1-2 TRBV28 CASRDRYYGYTF TGTGCCAGCAGAGACAGGTACTATGGCTACACCTTC
. many TRBJ2-1 TRBV3-1 CASSQAVENEQFF TGTGCCAGCAGCCAAGCGGTGGAGAATGAGCAGTTCTTC
. . TRBJ2-5 TRBV19 CASSPRHPETQYF TGTGCCAGTAGTCCGAGACACCCAGAGACCCAGTACTTC
. many TRBJ1-2 TRBV3-1 CASSPLDSLANYGYTF TGTGCCAGCAGCCCCCTCGACAGTCTGGCTAACTATGGCTACACCTTC
. many TRBJ2-5 TRBV11-2 CASSLYGRETQYF TGTGCCAGCAGCTTATATGGGAGAGAGACCCAGTACTTC
. many TRBJ1-4 TRBV18 CASSPPGLSEKLFF TGTGCCAGCTCACCACCAGGACTCAGTGAAAAACTGTTTTTT
TRBD2 many TRBJ2-3 TRBV5-1 CASSSLTSSTDTQYF TGCGCCAGCAGCTCCCTGACTAGCAGCACAGATACGCAGTATTTT
. few TRBJ2-7 TRBV5-8 CASSLRRAHSRGYEQYF TGTGCCAGCAGCTTGAGGAGGGCGCATTCTCGGGGCTACGAGCAGTACTTC
. many TRBJ2-1 TRBV19 CASRYWNEQFF TGTGCCAGTAGGTATTGGAATGAGCAGTTCTTC
. many TRBJ2-1 TRBV7-8 CASSLSWRGEQFF TGTGCCAGCAGCTTATCGTGGAGAGGTGAGCAGTTCTTC
TRBD1 many TRBJ2-7 TRBV5-6 CASSRDRVPYEQYF TGTGCCAGCAGCCGGGACAGGGTCCCCTACGAGCAGTACTTC
TRBD1 medium-sized TRBJ2-2 TRBV28 CASRPGGAYTGELFF TGTGCCAGCAGACCAGGGGGCGCATACACCGGGGAGCTGTTTTTT
. few TRBJ2-2 TRBV11-2 CASSFLRAGELFF TGTGCCAGCAGCTTTCTGAGGGCCGGGGAGCTGTTTTTT
TRBD2 large TRBJ2-1 TRBV7-3 CASSLIAGGGDEQFF TGTGCCAGCAGCTTAATAGCGGGAGGCGGGGATGAGCAGTTCTTC
TRBD2 few TRBJ2-1 TRBV3-1 CASSQEERLAGFNEQFF TGTGCCAGCAGCCAAGAAGAGAGACTAGCGGGCTTCAATGAGCAGTTCTTC
. few TRBJ2-7 TRBV20-1 CSARGLFIEQYF TGCAGTGCTAGAGGACTATTTATTGAGCAGTACTTC
. many TRBJ1-1 TRBV27 CASSQGRWNTEAFF TGTGCCAGCAGTCAGGGACGGTGGAACACTGAAGCTTTCTTT
TRBD2 many TRBJ2-5 TRBV10-3 CAIQRGSGETQYF TGTGCCATCCAGCGGGGATCGGGAGAGACCCAGTACTTC
. medium-sized TRBJ1-1 TRBV28 CASSLSHSDTEAFF TGTGCCAGCAGCCTCTCACACAGTGACACTGAAGCTTTCTTT
TRBD2 medium-sized TRBJ2-3 TRBV7-8 CASSSHSGSEQYF TGTGCCAGCAGCTCCCATAGCGGGAGTGAGCAGTATTTT
TRBD2 medium-sized TRBJ2-7 TRBV28 CASSGAGVISYEQYF TGTGCCAGCTCTGGGGCGGGAGTTATTTCCTACGAGCAGTACTTC
. many TRBJ2-1 TRBV4-3 CASSQFQRAEQFF TGCGCCAGCAGCCAATTCCAGCGGGCCGAGCAGTTCTTC
. many TRBJ2-7 TRBV7-9 CASSLGSPSYEQYF TGTGCCAGCAGCTTGGGGTCTCCCTCCTACGAGCAGTACTTC
. many TRBJ1-1 TRBV9 CASSKGVGGTQPATEAFF TGTGCCAGCAGCAAAGGGGTCGGGGGAACTCAACCCGCCACTGAAGCTTTCTTT
TRBD1 medium-sized TRBJ1-5 TRBV12-3/TRBV12-4 CASRGDSLSNQPQHF TGTGCCAGCAGGGGGGACAGCCTTAGCAATCAGCCCCAGCATTTT